This T cell receptor (beta chain) was observed in a study of regulatory T cells in long-lasting Graves disease. In its sample, this clonotype was seen many times. One junction end disagrees with the germline gene, perhaps due to a read error. The germline V gene encodes CDR1 SGHTA and CDR2 FQGNSA. The CDR3 extends over 14 amino acids. Time point of the sample: newly diagnosed GD, antithyroid drugs for less than 3 months. After RNA was extracted from PBMCs, the TCR library was made from it. Library construction for TCR beta used iRepertoire HTBI primers and Arm-PCR of CDR3 regions. Using its own MiXCR run on the multiplex PCR reads, TCRdb lists one record per CDR3 protein. Among 440,000 or so distinct CDR3 sequences listed, under 15% were seen once. These sequences were also reported in another study, on T cells in Graves' hyperthyroidism and ophthalmopathy.

This receptor was obtained from a woman under 40 with Graves disease. The gene calls are TRBV7-2 and TRBJ2-7; D gene ambiguous. The sample in question was peripheral blood mononuclear cells (PBMCs), obtained at new diagnosis, from a patient treated with antithyroid drugs. CDR3 sequence reads: CVSSSIPRAYEQYF. In DNA, the CDR3 is TGTGTCAGCAGCTCCATCCCACGGGCTTACGAGCAGTACTTC.